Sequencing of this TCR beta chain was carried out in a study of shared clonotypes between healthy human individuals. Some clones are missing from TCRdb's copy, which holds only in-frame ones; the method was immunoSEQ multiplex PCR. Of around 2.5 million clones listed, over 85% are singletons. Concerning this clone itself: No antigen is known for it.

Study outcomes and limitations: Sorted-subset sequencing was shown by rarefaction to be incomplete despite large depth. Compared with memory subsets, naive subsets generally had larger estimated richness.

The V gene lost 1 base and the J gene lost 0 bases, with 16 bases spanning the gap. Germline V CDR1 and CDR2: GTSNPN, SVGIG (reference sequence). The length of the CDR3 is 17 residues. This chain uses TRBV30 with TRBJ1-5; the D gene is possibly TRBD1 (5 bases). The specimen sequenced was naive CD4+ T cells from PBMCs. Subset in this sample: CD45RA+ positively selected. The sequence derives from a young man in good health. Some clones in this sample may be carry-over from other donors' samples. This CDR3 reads CAWSGPGRGLSNQPQHF. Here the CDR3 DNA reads TGTGCCTGGAGTGGTCCAGGGAGAGGACTTAGCAATCAGCCCCAGCATTTT.